Shown below are 19 T cell receptor beta chains from a single sample sequenced in a study of T cell responses to AZD1222 COVID-19 vaccine. The assay was immunoSEQ multiplex PCR, and TCRdb's table has in-frame clones only and misses some. The sample holds around 120,000 clones, approximately 90% seen once. This specimen was peripheral blood, taken 28 days after the second AZD1222 dose. These receptors were taken from an adult who received the AZD1222 COVID-19 vaccine.

CDR3 DNA: TGTGCCATCAGTGCCCATGGAGGGAGCTCTGGAAACACCATATATTTT. Translating gives CAISAHGGSSGNTIYF. V and J are TRBV10-3 and TRBJ1-3; no firm D call. V was pared by 4 bases and J by 0 bases, with 13 bases between. Germline assignment: CDR1 ENHRY and CDR2 SYGVKD. The CDR3 runs to 16 residues.

V usage is TRBV7-9 and J usage is TRBJ1-3; D unresolved. The V gene's germline CDR1 is SEHNR and CDR2 FQNEAQ (reference sequence). Trimming pared 8 bases from V and 0 bases from J, leaving 11 bases between. The CDR3 spans 14 residues. The CDR3: CASLRLSSGNTIYF. The DNA of the CDR3 is TGTGCCAGCCTCCGACTTTCCTCTGGAAACACCATATATTTT. Full variable domain (outside the CDR3, taken from reference TRBV7-9 and TRBJ1-3): DTGVSQNPRHKITKRGQNVTFRCDPISEHNRLYWYRQTLGQGPEFLTYFQNEAQLEKSRLLSDRFSAERPKGSFSTLEIQRTEQGDSAMYLCASLRLSSGNTIYFGEGSWLTVV.

The chain uses TRBV6-5 and TRBJ2-7; maybe TRBD2 (6 bases). The germline V and J ends were trimmed by 7 bases and 1 base, with 14 bases remaining between them. Germline lookup yields CDR1 MNHEY and CDR2 SVGAGI. There are 14 residues in the CDR3. The DNA of the CDR3 is TGTGCCAGCAAACCGGGACTGCAGTCCTACGAGCAGTACTTC. Translated: CASKPGLQSYEQYF.

This chain uses TRBV24-1 with TRBJ2-3; D unclear. V shed 7 bases and J shed 3 bases, with 16 bases lying between them. CDR1 and CDR2 from the germline V gene are KGHDR and SFDVKD. The CDR3 sequence is 15 residues long. CDR3 amino acids: CATRGPNSGTDTQYF. As DNA, the CDR3 is TGTGCCACCAGAGGACCAAACAGTGGGACAGATACGCAGTATTTT.

The genes are TRBV3-1 (or the pseudogene TRBV3-2) and TRBJ1-6, with TRBD1 as a possible D gene (6 bases). V was clipped by 1 base and J by 5 bases, with 9 bases between them. The germline CDR1 and CDR2 sequences are LGHDT and YNNKEL (reference sequence). The CDR3 is made up of 15 amino acids. For the CDR3, the DNA is TGTGCCAGCAGCCAAGCCACAGGGAATAATTCACCCCTCCACTTT. It encodes CASSQATGNNSPLHF.

This chain uses TRBV19 with TRBJ1-2, with a tentative D call TRBD1 (5 bases). Trimming removed 3 bases at V and 8 bases at J, with 16 bases between. There are 14 residues in the CDR3. CDR1 is LNHDA, CDR2 SQIVND, per germline (reference sequence). CDR3 sequence (DNA): TGTGCCAGTAGTATTACCCAGGGACCCTCCGGCTACACCTTC. This gives the protein CASSITQGPSGYTF.

The genes are TRBV19 and TRBJ1-2; D is unclear. V was pared by 3 bases and J by 1 base, with 6 bases between. This CDR3 is built from 13 residues. Germline assignment: CDR1 LNHDA and CDR2 SQIVND (reference sequence). CDR3 in DNA: TGTGCCAGTAGTATGCGGAGTAACTATGGCTACACCTTC. Amino acid sequence: CASSMRSNYGYTF.

This clone has just one count. This chain links TRBV7-9 with TRBJ1-1, with 9 bases lining up with TRBD1. The germline V gene encodes CDR1 SEHNR and CDR2 FQNEAQ (reference sequence). V trimming: 0 bases; J trimming: 4 bases; junction bases outside the gene matches: 9. The CDR3 length is 17 residues. For the CDR3, the DNA is TGTGCCAGCAGCTTAGCTCCGGGACAGGGCGGATTCACTGAAGCTTTCTTT. Its protein is CASSLAPGQGGFTEAFF.

This chain joins TRBV12-3 or TRBV12-4 and TRBJ1-2; 8 nucleotides agree with TRBD1. After removal of 6 bases from V and 8 bases from J, the junction contained 8 bases not matched to a gene. The CDR3 covers 13 residues. The CDR3 region is CASSPQGAGGYTF. The CDR3, as DNA: TGTGCCAGCAGCCCGCAGGGGGCGGGAGGCTACACCTTC.

The chain links TRBV19 to TRBJ2-3; a possible D gene is TRBD2 (6 bases). The germline V gene encodes CDR1 LNHDA and CDR2 SQIVND (reference sequence). The CDR3 consists of 14 residues. V lost 9 bases and J 5 bases, leaving 18 bases between the germline ends. CDR3 amino acids: CASGRRGVIDTQYF. The CDR3 DNA sequence: TGTGCCAGCGGCAGGCGGGGAGTGATAGATACGCAGTATTTT. The entire variable domain, with the rest obtained from reference TRBV19 and TRBJ2-3, is as follows: DGGITQSPKYLFRKEGQNVTLSCEQNLNHDAMYWYRQDPGQGLRLIYYSQIVNDFQKGDIAEGYSVSREKKESFPLTVTSAQKNPTAFYLCASGRRGVIDTQYFGPGTRLTVL.

J is TRBJ1-2 and V is TRBV19; TRBD1 is a possible D gene (5 bases). The CDR3 covers 12 residues. With 6 bases removed from V and 11 bases from J, the gap between germline ends came to 16 bases. CDR1 is LNHDA and CDR2 is SQIVND in the germline V gene (reference sequence). CDR3 sequence reads: CASSITDTLYTF. The CDR3 nucleotides are TGTGCCAGTAGCATAACGGACACCTTGTACACCTTC.

The gene calls are TRBV5-5 and TRBJ2-2; D might be TRBD2 (6 bases). With 0 bases removed from V and 4 bases from J, the gap between germline ends came to 16 bases. Germline V gene data show CDR1 as SGHKS and CDR2 as YYEKEE (reference sequence). This CDR3 region has 17 residues. In nucleotides, the CDR3 is TGTGCCAGCAGCTTGGTTGCGGGGAGGACCATCACCGGGGAGCTGTTTTTT. It translates to CASSLVAGRTITGELFF.

This clone was found once. The chain joins TRBV29-1 to TRBJ2-5; perhaps TRBD2 as D (6 bases). The CDR3 is 12 amino acids. Germline V gene sequence: CDR1 SQVTM, CDR2 ANQGSEA. Trimming left V 4 bases short and J 5 bases short, with 11 bases between. Here the CDR3 reads CSVGGLGETQYF. The CDR3 nucleotides are TGCAGCGTTGGGGGACTGGGGGAGACCCAGTACTTC. The whole variable domain, filled in from reference TRBV29-1 and TRBJ2-5, reads SAVISQKPSRDICQRGTSLTIQCQVDSQVTMMFWYRQQPGQSLTLIATANQGSEATYESGFVIDKFPISRPNLTFSTLTVSNMSPEDSSIYLCSVGGLGETQYFGPGTRLLVL.

The chain combines TRBV7-3 with TRBJ2-1; D is undetermined. The CDR3 consists of 14 residues. V dropped 0 bases and J dropped 9 bases, with 12 bases sitting between them. The V gene's germline CDR1 is SGHTA and CDR2 FQGTGA. The chain's CDR3 is CASSLTSRHREQFF. DNA of the CDR3: TGTGCCAGCAGCTTAACGTCTAGGCACCGTGAGCAGTTCTTC.

This clone occurred a few times. V gene TRBV27 combines with J gene TRBJ2-7; D remains unclear. The CDR3 covers 13 residues. Germline assignment: CDR1 MNHEY and CDR2 SMNVEV (reference sequence). V shed 0 bases and J shed 2 bases, with 5 bases lying between them. CDR3 in amino acids: CASSLSDTYEQYF. The CDR3 nucleotides are TGTGCCAGCAGTTTATCTGATACCTACGAGCAGTACTTC.

The chain's CDR3 is CASRLAGGLSSYEQYF. The CDR3, as DNA: TGTGCCAGTAGACTAGCGGGGGGCCTAAGCTCCTACGAGCAGTACTTC. The rearrangement links TRBV28 to TRBJ2-7, with 13 positions matching TRBD2. The V gene's germline CDR1 is MDHEN and CDR2 SYDVKM. V lost 9 bases, J lost 0 bases, and 8 bases stayed unmatched. This CDR3 has 16 residues.

In this sample, this clone turned up once. The gene calls are TRBV30 and TRBJ1-4, with D uncertain. CDR1 and CDR2 from the germline V gene are GTSNPN and SVGIG (reference sequence). V dropped 2 bases and J dropped 0 bases, with 7 bases sitting between them. The CDR3 has 14 amino acids. DNA of the CDR3: TGTGCCTGGAGTTACGGGGCAACTAATGAAAAACTGTTTTTT. It codes for CAWSYGATNEKLFF. Full variable domain (outside the CDR3, taken from reference TRBV30 and TRBJ1-4): SQTIHQWPATLVQPVGSPLSLECTVEGTSNPNLYWYRQAAGRGLQLLFYSVGIGQISSEVPQNLSASRPQDRQFILSSKKLLLSDSGFYLCAWSYGATNEKLFFGSGTQLSVL.

V gene TRBV24-1 combines with J gene TRBJ2-3, with D perhaps given as TRBD1 or TRBD2 (5 bases each). The CDR3 runs to 15 residues. Germline-derived CDR1 and CDR2 are KGHDR and SFDVKD. V gave up 3 bases and J gave up 1 base, with 10 bases separating them. The CDR3 DNA reads as TGTGCCACCAGTGATAACAGGAGGCGCACAGATACGCAGTATTTT. As protein: CATSDNRRRTDTQYF.

The gene calls are TRBV5-4 and TRBJ1-2; 7 nucleotides match TRBD1. The germline gives CDR1 SGHNT, CDR2 YYREEE (reference sequence). The CDR3 consists of 14 residues. The V and J ends lost 4 bases and 5 bases, in that order; junction bases with no gene match: 8. Here the CDR3 reads CASSQGQNFYGYTF. CDR3 nucleotide sequence: TGTGCCAGCAGCCAGGGACAGAACTTTTATGGCTACACCTTC.